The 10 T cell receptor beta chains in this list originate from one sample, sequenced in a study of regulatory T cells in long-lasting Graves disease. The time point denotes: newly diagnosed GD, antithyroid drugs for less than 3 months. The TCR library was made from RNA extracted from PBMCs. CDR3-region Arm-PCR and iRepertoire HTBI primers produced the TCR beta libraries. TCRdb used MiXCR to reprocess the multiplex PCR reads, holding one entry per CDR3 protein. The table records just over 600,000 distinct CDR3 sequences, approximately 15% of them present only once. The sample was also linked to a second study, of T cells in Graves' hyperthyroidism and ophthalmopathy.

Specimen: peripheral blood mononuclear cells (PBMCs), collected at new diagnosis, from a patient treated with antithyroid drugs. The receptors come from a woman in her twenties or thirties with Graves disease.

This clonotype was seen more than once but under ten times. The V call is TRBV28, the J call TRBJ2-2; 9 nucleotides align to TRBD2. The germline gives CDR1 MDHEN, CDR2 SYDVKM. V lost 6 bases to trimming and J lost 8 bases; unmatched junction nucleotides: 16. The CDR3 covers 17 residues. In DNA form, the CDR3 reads TGTGCCAGCAGCTCACCCGGGACTAGCCCCAATAGGGGGGAGCTGTTTTTT. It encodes CASSSPGTSPNRGELFF.

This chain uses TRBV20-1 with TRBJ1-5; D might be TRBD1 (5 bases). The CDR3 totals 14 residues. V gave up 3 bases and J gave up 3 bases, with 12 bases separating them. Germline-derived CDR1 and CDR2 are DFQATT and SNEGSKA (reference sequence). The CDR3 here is CSASWGRINQPQHF. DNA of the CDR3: TGCAGTGCTAGTTGGGGCAGGATCAATCAGCCCCAGCATTTT.

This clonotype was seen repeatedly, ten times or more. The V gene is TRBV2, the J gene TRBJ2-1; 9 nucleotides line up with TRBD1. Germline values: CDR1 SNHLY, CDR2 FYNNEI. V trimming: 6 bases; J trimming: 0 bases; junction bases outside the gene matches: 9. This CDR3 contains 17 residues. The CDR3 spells CASRDGQGSSSYNEQFF. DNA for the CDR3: TGTGCCAGCAGGGACGGACAGGGGTCCAGCTCCTACAATGAGCAGTTCTTC. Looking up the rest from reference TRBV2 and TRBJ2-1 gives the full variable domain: EPEVTQTPSHQVTQMGQEVILRCVPISNHLYFYWYRQILGQKVEFLVSFYNNEISEKSEIFDDQFSVERPDGSNFTLKIRSTKLEDSAMYFCASRDGQGSSSYNEQFFGPGTRLTVL.

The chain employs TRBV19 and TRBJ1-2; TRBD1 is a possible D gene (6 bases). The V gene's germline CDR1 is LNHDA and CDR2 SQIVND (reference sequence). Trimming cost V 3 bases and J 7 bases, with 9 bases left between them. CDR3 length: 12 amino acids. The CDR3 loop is CASSISTGGYTF. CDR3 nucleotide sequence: TGTGCCAGTAGTATTTCGACAGGTGGCTACACCTTC.

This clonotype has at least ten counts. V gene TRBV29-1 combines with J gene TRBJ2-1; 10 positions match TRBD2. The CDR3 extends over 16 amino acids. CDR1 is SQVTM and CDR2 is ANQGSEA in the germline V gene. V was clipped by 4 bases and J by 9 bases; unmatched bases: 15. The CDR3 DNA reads TGCAGCGTTGGGGGGATGGGGAGCGGGAGGGCCTCTGAGCAGTTCTTC. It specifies CSVGGMGSGRASEQFF.

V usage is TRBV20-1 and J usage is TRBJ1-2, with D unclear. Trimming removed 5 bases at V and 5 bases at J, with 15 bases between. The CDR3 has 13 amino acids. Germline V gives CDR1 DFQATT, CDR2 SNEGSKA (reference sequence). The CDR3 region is CSAVQNYGYGYTF. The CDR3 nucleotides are TGCAGTGCTGTACAGAACTATGGATATGGCTACACCTTC.

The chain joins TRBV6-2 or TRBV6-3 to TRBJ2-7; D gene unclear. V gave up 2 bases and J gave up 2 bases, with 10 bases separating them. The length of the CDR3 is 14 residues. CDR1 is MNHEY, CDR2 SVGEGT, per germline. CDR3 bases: TGTGCCAGCAGTTACCAGGCAACGGCCTACGAGCAGTACTTC. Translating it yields CASSYQATAYEQYF.

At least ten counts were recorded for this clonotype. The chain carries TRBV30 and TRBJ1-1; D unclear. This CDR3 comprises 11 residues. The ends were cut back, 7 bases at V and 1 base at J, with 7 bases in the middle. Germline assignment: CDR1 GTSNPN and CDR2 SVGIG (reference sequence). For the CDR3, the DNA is TGTGCCTCGACGAAGAACACTGAAGCTTTCTTT. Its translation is CASTKNTEAFF. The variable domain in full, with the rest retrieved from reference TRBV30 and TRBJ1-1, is SQTIHQWPATLVQPVGSPLSLECTVEGTSNPNLYWYRQAAGRGLQLLFYSVGIGQISSEVPQNLSASRPQDRQFILSSKKLLLSDSGFYLCASTKNTEAFFGQGTRLTVV.

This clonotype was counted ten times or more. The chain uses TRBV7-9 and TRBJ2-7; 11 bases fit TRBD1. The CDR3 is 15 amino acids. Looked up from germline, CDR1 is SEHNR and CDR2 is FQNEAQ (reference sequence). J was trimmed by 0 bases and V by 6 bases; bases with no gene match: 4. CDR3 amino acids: CASSYGQGASYEQYF. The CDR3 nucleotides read TGTGCCAGCAGTTACGGACAGGGGGCCTCCTACGAGCAGTACTTC. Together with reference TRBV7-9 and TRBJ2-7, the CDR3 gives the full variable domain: DTGVSQNPRHKITKRGQNVTFRCDPISEHNRLYWYRQTLGQGPEFLTYFQNEAQLEKSRLLSDRFSAERPKGSFSTLEIQRTEQGDSAMYLCASSYGQGASYEQYFGPGTRLTVT.

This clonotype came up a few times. DNA of the CDR3: TGTGCCTGGAATGAAGGGGATCGTGTGACAGATACGCAGTATTTT. It is translated as CAWNEGDRVTDTQYF. This rearrangement joins TRBV30 to TRBJ2-3; D is perhaps TRBD1 (5 bases). The CDR3 runs 15 residues. V was trimmed by 4 bases and J by 3 bases, leaving 17 bases between them. CDR1 and CDR2 (germline): GTSNPN, SVGIG (reference sequence).